Sequencing of this TCR beta chain was carried out in a study of Graves' ophthalmopathy and Graves' hyperthyroidism. Study overall: There was a collection of peripheral blood at initial diagnosis, before any treatment.

With respect to this clonotype: One end of the junction is discordant with germline, which a read error may explain.

Scientists amplified the TCR beta CDR3 regions from RNA transcripts. A first-round RT-PCR used HTBI primers, followed by a second-round multiplex PCR. TCRdb called the multiplex PCR reads again in MiXCR, with one record for every CDR3 protein. The sample lists about 740,000 distinct CDR3 sequences; approximately 40% were seen once. In germline, CDR1 is SQVTM, CDR2 ANQGSEA. The CDR3 has 11 amino acids. The sequenced material came from peripheral blood. The chain carries TRBV29-1 and TRBJ1-2; D is perhaps TRBD1 (5 bases). This TCR was sampled from an adult man with Graves' ophthalmopathy. The CDR3, as DNA: TGTGCTTCGGGGGGGATCTATGGCTACACCTTC. This encodes CASGGIYGYTF.